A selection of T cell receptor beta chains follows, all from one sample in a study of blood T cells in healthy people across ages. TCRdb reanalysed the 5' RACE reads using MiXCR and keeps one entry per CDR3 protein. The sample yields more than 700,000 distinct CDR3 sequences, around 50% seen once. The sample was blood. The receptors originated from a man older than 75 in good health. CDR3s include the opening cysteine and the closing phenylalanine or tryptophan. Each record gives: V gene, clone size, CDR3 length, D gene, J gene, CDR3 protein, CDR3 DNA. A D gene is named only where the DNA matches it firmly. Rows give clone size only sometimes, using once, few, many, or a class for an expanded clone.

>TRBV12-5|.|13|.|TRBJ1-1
CASGLGTITEAFF
TGTGCTAGTGGTTTGGGGACAATCACTGAAGCTTTCTTT
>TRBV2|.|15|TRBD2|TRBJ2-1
CASSPEREGRNKQFF
TGTGCCAGCAGTCCCGAGCGGGAGGGCCGAAATAAGCAGTTCTTC
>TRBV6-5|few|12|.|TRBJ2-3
CASSYPSDTQYF
TGTGCCAGCAGTTATCCGTCGGATACGCAGTATTTT
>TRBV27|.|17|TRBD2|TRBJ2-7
CASSLSHPAGGFYEQYF
TGTGCCAGCAGTTTAAGCCATCCAGCGGGAGGCTTCTACGAGCAGTACTTC
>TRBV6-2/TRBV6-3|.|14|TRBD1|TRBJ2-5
CASTLRTGGETQYF
TGTGCCAGCACCCTGAGGACAGGGGGAGAGACCCAGTACTTC
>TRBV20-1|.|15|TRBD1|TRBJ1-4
CSARDNDRGGEKLFF
TGCAGTGCTAGAGATAACGACAGGGGTGGTGAAAAACTGTTTTTT
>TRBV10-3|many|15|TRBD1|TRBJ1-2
CAISDRGQVNYGYTF
TGTGCCATCAGTGACCGGGGACAGGTTAACTATGGCTACACCTTC
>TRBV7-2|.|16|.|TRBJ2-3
CASSLQTGRSTDTQYF
TGTGCCAGCAGTCTTCAGACAGGGAGGAGCACAGATACGCAGTATTTT
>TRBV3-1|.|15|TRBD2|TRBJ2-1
CASSFGTSDVNEQFF
TGTGCCAGCAGCTTCGGGACTAGCGACGTCAATGAGCAGTTCTTC
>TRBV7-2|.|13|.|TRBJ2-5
CASSLGSGETQYF
TGTGCCAGCAGCTTAGGCAGTGGGGAGACCCAGTACTTC
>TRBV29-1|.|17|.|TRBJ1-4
CSVASVWGISTNEKLFF
TGCAGCGTTGCCTCGGTCTGGGGGATATCAACTAATGAAAAACTGTTTTTT
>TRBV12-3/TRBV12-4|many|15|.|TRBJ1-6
CASSYGGAISSPLHF
TGTGCCAGCAGTTATGGGGGGGCGATCAGTTCACCCCTCCACTTT
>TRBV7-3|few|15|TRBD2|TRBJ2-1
CASSPGLAGVGEQFF
TGTGCCAGCAGCCCGGGACTAGCGGGAGTTGGTGAGCAGTTCTTC
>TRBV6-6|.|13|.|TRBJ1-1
CASNLQRNTEAFF
TGTGCCAGCAACCTTCAGAGGAACACTGAAGCTTTCTTT
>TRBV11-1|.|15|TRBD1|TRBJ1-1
CASSLDGTANTEAFF
TGTGCCAGCAGCTTAGATGGGACAGCTAACACTGAAGCTTTCTTT
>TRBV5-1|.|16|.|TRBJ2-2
CASSSGTGIGSGELFF
TGCGCCAGCAGCTCGGGAACAGGGATTGGCAGCGGGGAGCTGTTTTTT
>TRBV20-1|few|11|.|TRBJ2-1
CSARRDNEQFF
TGCAGTGCCCGACGGGACAATGAGCAGTTCTTC
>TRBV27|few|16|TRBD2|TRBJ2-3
CASSGLAGLDTDTQYF
TGTGCCAGCAGCGGACTAGCGGGGCTAGACACAGATACGCAGTATTTT
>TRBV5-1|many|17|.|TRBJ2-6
CASSMAPGSSGANVLTF
TGCGCCAGCAGCATGGCCCCAGGGAGCTCTGGGGCCAACGTCCTGACTTTC
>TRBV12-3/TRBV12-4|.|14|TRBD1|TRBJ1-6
CASSSLTGFSPLHF
TGTGCCAGCAGTTCGTTGACAGGGTTTTCACCCCTCCACTTT
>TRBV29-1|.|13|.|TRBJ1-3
CSGWGGAGNTIYF
TGCAGCGGTTGGGGGGGGGCTGGAAACACCATATATTTT
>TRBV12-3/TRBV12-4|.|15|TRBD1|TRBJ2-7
CASSFLRQGIYEQYF
TGTGCCAGCAGTTTTTTAAGACAGGGGATTTACGAGCAGTACTTC
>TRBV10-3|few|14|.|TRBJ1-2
CATRDVQSNYGYTF
TGTGCCACCCGGGACGTCCAGTCTAACTATGGCTACACCTTC
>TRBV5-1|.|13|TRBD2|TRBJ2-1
CASSTGTSGAQFF
TGCGCCAGCAGCACAGGGACTAGCGGGGCGCAGTTCTTC
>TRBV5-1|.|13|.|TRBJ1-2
CASSFSGGIGYTF
TGCGCCAGCAGCTTTTCTGGGGGAATTGGTTACACCTTC
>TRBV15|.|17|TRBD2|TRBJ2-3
CATSRDGAGELPDTQYF
TGTGCCACCAGCAGAGATGGGGCGGGAGAGTTGCCAGATACGCAGTATTTT